A selection of T cell receptor beta chains follows, all from one sample in a study of tumor-infiltrating lymphocytes in primary liver carcinoma. TCRdb processed the multiplex PCR reads anew with MiXCR; each CDR3 protein has one entry. The sample lists nearly 200,000 distinct CDR3 sequences; roughly two thirds were seen once. Sequenced: peripheral blood. The receptor set was obtained from a woman in her sixties with primary liver carcinoma and hepatitis B virus infection. Both conserved end residues are part of each CDR3. The order of the fields is J gene, D gene, V gene, CDR3 protein. The D gene is left open where the match is weak.

J gene: TRBJ1-1; D gene: NA; V gene: TRBV28; CDR3 protein: CASTLSYTEAFF
J gene: TRBJ1-5; D gene: NA; V gene: TRBV12-3/TRBV12-4; CDR3 protein: CASRDSTNQPQHF
J gene: TRBJ2-5; D gene: NA; V gene: TRBV6-6; CDR3 protein: CASSYYGGQQDTQYF
J gene: TRBJ2-1; D gene: TRBD2; V gene: TRBV2; CDR3 protein: CASSSTQTSGRYNEQFF
J gene: TRBJ1-2; D gene: NA; V gene: TRBV6-1; CDR3 protein: CASSEAGSFINYGYTF
J gene: TRBJ1-2; D gene: NA; V gene: TRBV6-1; CDR3 protein: CTSSDVVLGGYGYTF
J gene: TRBJ1-3; D gene: NA; V gene: TRBV7-9; CDR3 protein: CASNPVQSGNIIYF
J gene: TRBJ2-2; D gene: TRBD2; V gene: TRBV11-1; CDR3 protein: CATRSGGIDSGKLFF
J gene: TRBJ2-7; D gene: TRBD2; V gene: TRBV20-1; CDR3 protein: CSAKAGTSGRHEQYF
J gene: TRBJ2-3; D gene: TRBD2; V gene: TRBV2; CDR3 protein: CASSGLAGTDTQYF
J gene: TRBJ2-7; D gene: TRBD2; V gene: TRBV28; CDR3 protein: CATTSGRSYEQYF
J gene: TRBJ1-2; D gene: NA; V gene: TRBV5-6; CDR3 protein: CASSLSQGYGYTF
J gene: TRBJ2-3; D gene: NA; V gene: TRBV11-1; CDR3 protein: CASSWGIGAPQISRYF
J gene: TRBJ2-7; D gene: TRBD2; V gene: TRBV10-3; CDR3 protein: CAIRFTESGSSIEQYF
J gene: TRBJ1-5; D gene: NA; V gene: TRBV6-1; CDR3 protein: CASSERGDSNQPQHF
J gene: TRBJ1-1; D gene: NA; V gene: TRBV29-1; CDR3 protein: CSVEEARWALF
J gene: TRBJ2-3; D gene: NA; V gene: TRBV29-1; CDR3 protein: CIVVLDTQYF
J gene: TRBJ1-3; D gene: TRBD1; V gene: TRBV12-3/TRBV12-4; CDR3 protein: CASSDRGSGNTIYF
J gene: TRBJ1-2; D gene: NA; V gene: TRBV5-6; CDR3 protein: CASRSGLGYGYTF
J gene: TRBJ2-1; D gene: TRBD2; V gene: TRBV5-1; CDR3 protein: CSSSSEGEGTLDGQFF
J gene: TRBJ2-7; D gene: TRBD2; V gene: TRBV6-1; CDR3 protein: CASSEAEREEYEQYF
J gene: TRBJ2-7; D gene: TRBD2; V gene: TRBV6-5; CDR3 protein: CVSRYYGTSGYEQYF
J gene: TRBJ2-1; D gene: NA; V gene: TRBV7-8; CDR3 protein: CASSWLRGNEQFF
J gene: TRBJ1-1; D gene: TRBD1; V gene: TRBV12-3/TRBV12-4; CDR3 protein: CASTPSGVFYLGQGNTEAFF
J gene: TRBJ1-1; D gene: NA; V gene: TRBV5-1; CDR3 protein: CASRKDGVNTEAFF
J gene: TRBJ2-7; D gene: NA; V gene: TRBV11-2; CDR3 protein: CASSSTWATLYEQYF
J gene: TRBJ2-7; D gene: NA; V gene: TRBV7-9; CDR3 protein: CASSPDAYEQYF
J gene: TRBJ2-1; D gene: NA; V gene: TRBV24-1; CDR3 protein: CATSDPEGGDGEQFF
J gene: TRBJ2-3; D gene: TRBD2; V gene: TRBV12-3/TRBV12-4; CDR3 protein: CASSNQRGGDTQYF
J gene: TRBJ2-5; D gene: NA; V gene: TRBV5-4; CDR3 protein: CASSPGGEAKTQYF
J gene: TRBJ2-1; D gene: NA; V gene: TRBV28; CDR3 protein: CASSLEEGQPKNEQFF
J gene: TRBJ2-2; D gene: NA; V gene: TRBV7-9; CDR3 protein: CASRSSTGAPAGELFF
J gene: TRBJ2-7; D gene: TRBD2; V gene: TRBV7-8; CDR3 protein: CASSKRGLSSLPLSYEQYF
J gene: TRBJ2-1; D gene: TRBD2; V gene: TRBV11-2; CDR3 protein: CASSLDAFMGERGSYNEQFF
J gene: TRBJ2-3; D gene: NA; V gene: TRBV12-3/TRBV12-4; CDR3 protein: CASSPSRRSDTQYF
J gene: TRBJ2-7; D gene: TRBD1; V gene: TRBV6-5; CDR3 protein: CASLPGQGSNEQYF
J gene: TRBJ1-1; D gene: NA; V gene: TRBV5-5; CDR3 protein: CGSSRWTEAFF
J gene: TRBJ1-2; D gene: NA; V gene: TRBV4-1; CDR3 protein: CASSHMSGVLSYGYTF
J gene: TRBJ2-5; D gene: NA; V gene: TRBV5-1; CDR3 protein: CASQGGEAQYF
J gene: TRBJ2-1; D gene: NA; V gene: TRBV12-3/TRBV12-4; CDR3 protein: CASTPGATKSDEQFF
J gene: TRBJ1-1; D gene: NA; V gene: TRBV10-2; CDR3 protein: CASSESEISNSEAFF
J gene: TRBJ1-1; D gene: NA; V gene: TRBV29-1; CDR3 protein: CSVFKGTNTEAFF
J gene: TRBJ2-7; D gene: NA; V gene: TRBV11-2; CDR3 protein: CASSPGGIEQYF
J gene: TRBJ2-3; D gene: NA; V gene: TRBV6-2/TRBV6-3; CDR3 protein: CASSDRVGGPSTDTQYF
J gene: TRBJ2-2; D gene: NA; V gene: TRBV11-3; CDR3 protein: CDSSLSRGGNRARELFF
J gene: TRBJ2-7; D gene: NA; V gene: TRBV10-3; CDR3 protein: CAIGSGVWDEQYF
J gene: TRBJ2-1; D gene: NA; V gene: TRBV4-2; CDR3 protein: CASSQLDTGGYGEQFF
J gene: TRBJ2-3; D gene: NA; V gene: TRBV28; CDR3 protein: CASRVGTRSTDTQYF
J gene: TRBJ1-5; D gene: NA; V gene: TRBV29-1; CDR3 protein: CSVSQGGQSQHF
J gene: TRBJ1-2; D gene: NA; V gene: TRBV29-1; CDR3 protein: CSAPSATNYGHTF